This T cell receptor (beta chain) derives from a study of spatial heterogeneity in lung cancer. TCRdb used MiXCR to reprocess the 5' RACE reads, holding one entry per CDR3 protein. The data show 35,000 to 50,000 distinct CDR3 sequences, with more than 20% seen just once and under 8.5% held by the top ten. Time point here: blood at routine non-recurrence follow-up after resection. Looked up from germline, CDR1 is MNHEY and CDR2 is SVGEGT. Between the trimmed V and J ends, which lost 6 bases and 2 bases, there was a span of 13 bases. CDR3 length: 14 residues. This clonotype was seen at least ten times. The sample in question was PBMCs, obtained at follow-up. J is TRBJ2-5 and V is TRBV6-2 or TRBV6-3; weak D call: TRBD2 (6 bases). The TCR comes from a female donor with early-stage non-small cell lung cancer. The CDR3 protein is CASSLGGAQETQYF. The DNA for the CDR3 is TGTGCCAGCAGCCTTGGAGGGGCGCAAGAGACCCAGTACTTC.